Given below is one TCR beta chain in context. Which antigen it targets is not known. No much larger clone is present one base from it, and per-base qualities are unavailable. This record comes from a study of blood T cell repertoires in COVID-19 (TCRdb year 2020). In the study overall: Samples covering the acute and convalescent phases of COVID-19 were provided by collaborators in the United States, Italy and Spain. Sample metadata almost always included a de-identified subject ID, COVID-19 status, age in years and sex. A freely available public database, intended as a resource for researchers studying the immune response to SARS-CoV-2, is where the repertoires were released. The samples were drawn from two sources: the first 160 participants of the ongoing ImmuneRACE study, and approximately 1,300 subjects contributed by 6 global collaborators. The prospective study material was composed of cDNA or gDNA derived from T cells, B-cell-depleted T cells, or PBMCs. Where available, HLA class I and class II types were taken from metadata supplied by the sample provider and were not determined by assay-based typing. Deeply sampled blood TCRbeta repertoires from subjects exposed to, actively infected with, or recovered from COVID-19 were included in the dataset. Summary of the overall study and its limitations: The quantity of clinical and demographic metadata differed by source and by participant and was supplied without curation.

TCRbeta CDR3 regions were amplified from genomic DNA by means of the immunoSEQ Assay, a bias-controlled multiplex PCR. As for how the authors treated the data: The number of nucleated cells in each sample was estimated by amplification of reference gene primers within the assay. To quantify the absolute abundance of each unique TCRbeta CDR3 rearrangement, sequence reads were collapsed and filtered. For each sample, productive Simpson clonality was calculated as the square root of Simpson's diversity index over productive rearrangements. TCRdb provides this immuneACCESS table in a form limited to in-frame rearrangements. Some clones are lacking; in checked studies, under half of them reflect an unresolved V gene, and why the rest are absent is not known. The V and J calls and clone size come from that table; D and trimming were worked out from the DNA. A total of hundreds of thousands of clones appear in this sample, approximately 92% of them only once. The ten most abundant clones make up 1.1% of the sample.

In the prospective study, participants were about 18 to 95 years old, resided in 20 to 30 geographic areas of the United States, and were enrolled through a virtual design. Cohort assignment in the prospective study relied on participant-reported clinical history from a screening survey and a study questionnaire. Recovered participants in ImmuneRACE Cohort 3 were defined by two consecutive negative NP/OP PCR tests, clearance by a healthcare professional, or resolution of symptoms. Each participant in the prospective study had whole blood, serum and a nasopharyngeal or oropharyngeal swab collected by mobile phlebotomists. Over an approximately two-month period, participants in the prospective study had the option of providing additional blood draws and questionnaires. Blood samples from the prospective study were shipped frozen or at room temperature prior to DNA extraction. V ends up 10 bases short and J 6 bases short, with an unmatched junction base count of 9. CDR1 ENHRY and CDR2 SYGVKD are derived from the germline V gene. The CDR3 goes from the cysteine to the phenylalanine over 16 residues. Kept here is only the CDR3 DNA, which spans 48 bases and is read in frame from base 1.

The rearrangement combines TRBV10-3 with TRBJ2-2, with 15 middle bases fitting TRBD2. The source material was PBMCs or T cells enriched from blood (not recorded which). The sequence derives from a man aged 30 to 39 who had recovered from COVID-19. CDR3 sequence: CASGTSGRSSAGELFF. The DNA sequence follows: TGTGCCAGCGGGACTAGCGGGAGGTCTAGCGCCGGGGAGCTGTTTTTT.